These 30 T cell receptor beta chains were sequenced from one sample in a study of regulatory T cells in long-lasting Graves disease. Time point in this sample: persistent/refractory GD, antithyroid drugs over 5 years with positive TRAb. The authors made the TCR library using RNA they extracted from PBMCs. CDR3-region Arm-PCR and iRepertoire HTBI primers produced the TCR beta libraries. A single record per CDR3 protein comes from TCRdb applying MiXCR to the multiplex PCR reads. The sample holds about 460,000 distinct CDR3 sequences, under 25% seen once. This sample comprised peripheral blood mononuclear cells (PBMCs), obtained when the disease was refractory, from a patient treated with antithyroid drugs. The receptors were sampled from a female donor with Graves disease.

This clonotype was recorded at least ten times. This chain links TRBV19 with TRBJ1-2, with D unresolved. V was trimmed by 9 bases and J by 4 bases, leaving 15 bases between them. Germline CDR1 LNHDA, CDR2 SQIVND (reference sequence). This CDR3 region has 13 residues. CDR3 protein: CASPNARIYGYTF. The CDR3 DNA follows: TGTGCCAGCCCAAATGCACGGATCTATGGCTACACCTTC.

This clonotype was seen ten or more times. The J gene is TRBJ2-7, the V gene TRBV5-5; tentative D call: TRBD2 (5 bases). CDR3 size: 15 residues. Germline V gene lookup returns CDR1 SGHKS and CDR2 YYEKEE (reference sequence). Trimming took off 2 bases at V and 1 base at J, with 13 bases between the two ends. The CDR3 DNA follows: TGTGCCAGCAGCTTTCGGAGGATGGGATCCTACGAGCAGTACTTC. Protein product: CASSFRRMGSYEQYF.

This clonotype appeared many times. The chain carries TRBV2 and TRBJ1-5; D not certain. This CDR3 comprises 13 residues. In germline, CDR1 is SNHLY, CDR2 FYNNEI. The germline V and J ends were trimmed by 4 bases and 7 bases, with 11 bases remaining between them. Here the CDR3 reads CASSVGLGQPQHF. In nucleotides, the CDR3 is TGTGCCAGCAGTGTAGGTCTGGGACAGCCCCAGCATTTT. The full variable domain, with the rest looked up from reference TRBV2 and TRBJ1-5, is EPEVTQTPSHQVTQMGQEVILRCVPISNHLYFYWYRQILGQKVEFLVSFYNNEISEKSEIFDDQFSVERPDGSNFTLKIRSTKLEDSAMYFCASSVGLGQPQHFGDGTRLSIL.

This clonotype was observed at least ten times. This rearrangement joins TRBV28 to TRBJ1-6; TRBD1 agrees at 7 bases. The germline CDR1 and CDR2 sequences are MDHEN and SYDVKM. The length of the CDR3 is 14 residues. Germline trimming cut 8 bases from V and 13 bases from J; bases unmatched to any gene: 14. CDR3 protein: CASLRVGEQGPLHF. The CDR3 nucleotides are TGTGCCAGCCTTCGCGTGGGAGAACAGGGGCCCCTCCACTTT.

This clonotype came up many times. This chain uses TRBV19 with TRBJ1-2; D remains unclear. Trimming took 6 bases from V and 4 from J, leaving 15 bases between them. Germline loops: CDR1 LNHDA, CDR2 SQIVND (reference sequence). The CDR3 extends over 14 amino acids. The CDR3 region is CASRTEGTPYGYTF. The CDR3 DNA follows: TGTGCCAGTAGGACGGAGGGCACCCCCTATGGCTACACCTTC.

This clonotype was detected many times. The CDR3 is CASSLPGPNYGYTF. The CDR3 nucleotides are TGTGCCAGCAGCTTACCAGGGCCCAACTATGGCTACACCTTC. This sequence joins TRBV7-9 and TRBJ1-2; D may be TRBD1 (5 bases). Trimming cost V 2 bases and J 2 bases, with 9 bases left between them. Germline V gene sequence: CDR1 SEHNR, CDR2 FQNEAQ (reference sequence). The CDR3 is 14 residues long.

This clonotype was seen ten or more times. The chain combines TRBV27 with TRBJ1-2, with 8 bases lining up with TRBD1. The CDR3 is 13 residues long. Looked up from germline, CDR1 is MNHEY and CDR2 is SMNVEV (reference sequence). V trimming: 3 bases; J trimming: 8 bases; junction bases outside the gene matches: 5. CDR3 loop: CASSFFTGGGYTF. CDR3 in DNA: TGTGCCAGCAGTTTTTTTACAGGGGGAGGCTACACCTTC.

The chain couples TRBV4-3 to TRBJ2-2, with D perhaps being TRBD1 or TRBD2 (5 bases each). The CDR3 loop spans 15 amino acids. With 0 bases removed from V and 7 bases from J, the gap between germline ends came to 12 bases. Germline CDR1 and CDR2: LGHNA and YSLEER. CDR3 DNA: TGCGCCAGCAGCCAAGATAGCGAGGGGTTCGGGGAGCTGTTTTTT. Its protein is CASSQDSEGFGELFF.

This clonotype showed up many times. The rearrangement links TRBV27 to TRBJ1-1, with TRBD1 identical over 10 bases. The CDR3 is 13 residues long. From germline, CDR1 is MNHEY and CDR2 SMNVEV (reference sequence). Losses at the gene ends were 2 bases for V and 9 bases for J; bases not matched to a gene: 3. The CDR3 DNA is TGTGCCAGCAGTTTACGGGGACAGGGGCAAGCTTTCTTT. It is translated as CASSLRGQGQAFF.

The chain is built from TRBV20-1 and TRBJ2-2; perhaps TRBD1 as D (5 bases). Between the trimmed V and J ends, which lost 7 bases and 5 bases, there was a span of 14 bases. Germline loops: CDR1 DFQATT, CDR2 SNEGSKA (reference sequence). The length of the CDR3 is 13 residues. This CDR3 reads CSGRGERTGELFF. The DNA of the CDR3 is TGCAGTGGAAGGGGTGAGAGAACCGGGGAGCTGTTTTTT.

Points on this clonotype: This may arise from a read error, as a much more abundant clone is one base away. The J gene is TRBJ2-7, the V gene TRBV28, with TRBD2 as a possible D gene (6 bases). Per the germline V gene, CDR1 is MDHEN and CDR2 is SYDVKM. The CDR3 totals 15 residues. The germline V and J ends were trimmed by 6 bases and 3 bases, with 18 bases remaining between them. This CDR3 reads CASSSSGRIRYEQYF. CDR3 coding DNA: TGTGCCAGCAGCTCCTCCGGGAGAATCCGCTACGAGCAGTACTTC.

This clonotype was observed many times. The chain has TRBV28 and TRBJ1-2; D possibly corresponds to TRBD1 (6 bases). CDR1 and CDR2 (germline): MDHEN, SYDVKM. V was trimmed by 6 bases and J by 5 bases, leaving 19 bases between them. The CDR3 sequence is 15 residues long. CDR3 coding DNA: TGTGCCAGCAGCCCAGGGGCAGTGGGCGGGTATGGCTACACCTTC. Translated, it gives CASSPGAVGGYGYTF.

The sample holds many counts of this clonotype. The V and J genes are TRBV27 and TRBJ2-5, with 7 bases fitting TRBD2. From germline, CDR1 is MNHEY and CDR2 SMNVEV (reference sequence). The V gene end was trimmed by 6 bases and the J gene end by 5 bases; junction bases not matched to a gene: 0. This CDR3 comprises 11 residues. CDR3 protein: CASSGGETQYF. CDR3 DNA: TGTGCCAGCAGCGGGGGGGAGACCCAGTACTTC.

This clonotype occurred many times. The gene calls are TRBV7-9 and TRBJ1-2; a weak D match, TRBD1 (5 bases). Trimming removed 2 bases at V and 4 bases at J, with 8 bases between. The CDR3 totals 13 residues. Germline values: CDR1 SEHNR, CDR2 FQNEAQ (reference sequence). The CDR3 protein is CASSLSTGYGYTF. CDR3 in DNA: TGTGCCAGCAGCTTAAGCACAGGCTATGGCTACACCTTC.

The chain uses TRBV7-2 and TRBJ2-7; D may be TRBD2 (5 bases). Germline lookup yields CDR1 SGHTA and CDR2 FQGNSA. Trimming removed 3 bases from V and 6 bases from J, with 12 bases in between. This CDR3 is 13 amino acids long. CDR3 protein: CASSLRTSVEQYF. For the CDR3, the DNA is TGTGCCAGCAGCTTGAGGACTTCCGTCGAGCAGTACTTC.

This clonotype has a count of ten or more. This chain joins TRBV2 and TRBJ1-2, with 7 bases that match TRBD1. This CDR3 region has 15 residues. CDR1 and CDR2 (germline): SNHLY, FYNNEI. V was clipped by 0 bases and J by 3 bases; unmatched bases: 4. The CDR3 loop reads CASSEALGQYYGYTF. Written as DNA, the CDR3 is TGTGCCAGCAGTGAAGCCCTGGGACAGTACTATGGCTACACCTTC.

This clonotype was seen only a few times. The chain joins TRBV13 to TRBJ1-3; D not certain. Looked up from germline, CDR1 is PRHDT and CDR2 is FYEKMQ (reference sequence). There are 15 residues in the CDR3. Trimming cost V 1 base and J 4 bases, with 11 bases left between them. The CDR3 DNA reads TGTGCCAGCAGCTTAGATCTGGACGGCGGAAACACCATATATTTT. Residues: CASSLDLDGGNTIYF.

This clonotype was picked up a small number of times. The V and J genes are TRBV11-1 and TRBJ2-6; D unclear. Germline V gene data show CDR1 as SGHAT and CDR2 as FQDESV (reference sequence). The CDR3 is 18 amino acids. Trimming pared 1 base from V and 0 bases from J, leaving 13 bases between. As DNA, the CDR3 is TGTGCCAGCAGCTTAGATCGTGCCGGTACCTCTGGGGCCAACGTCCTGACTTTC. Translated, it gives CASSLDRAGTSGANVLTF.

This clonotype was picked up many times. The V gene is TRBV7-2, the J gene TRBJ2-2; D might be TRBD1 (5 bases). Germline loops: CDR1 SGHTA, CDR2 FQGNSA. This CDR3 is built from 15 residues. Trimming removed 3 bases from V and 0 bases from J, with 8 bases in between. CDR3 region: CASSFRETNTGELFF. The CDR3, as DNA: TGTGCCAGCAGCTTCAGGGAAACGAACACCGGGGAGCTGTTTTTT.

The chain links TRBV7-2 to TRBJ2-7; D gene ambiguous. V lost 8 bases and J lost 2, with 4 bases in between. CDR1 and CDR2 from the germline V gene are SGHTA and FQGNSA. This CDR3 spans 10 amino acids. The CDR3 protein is CASRTYEQYF. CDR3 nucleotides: TGTGCCAGCCGGACCTACGAGCAGTACTTC. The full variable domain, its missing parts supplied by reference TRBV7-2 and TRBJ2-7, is GAGVSQSPSNKVTEKGKDVELRCDPISGHTALYWYRQSLGQGLEFLIYFQGNSAPDKSGLPSDRFSAERTGGSVSTLTIQRTQQEDSAVYLCASRTYEQYFGPGTRLTVT.

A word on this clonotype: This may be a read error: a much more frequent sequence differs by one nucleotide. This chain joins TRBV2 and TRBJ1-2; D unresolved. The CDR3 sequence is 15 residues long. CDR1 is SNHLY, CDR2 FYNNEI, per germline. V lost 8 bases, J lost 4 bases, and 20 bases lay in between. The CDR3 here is CASGFATVGVYGYTF. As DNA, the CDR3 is TGTGCCAGCGGTTTCGCGACTGTGGGAGTCTATGGCTACACCTTC.

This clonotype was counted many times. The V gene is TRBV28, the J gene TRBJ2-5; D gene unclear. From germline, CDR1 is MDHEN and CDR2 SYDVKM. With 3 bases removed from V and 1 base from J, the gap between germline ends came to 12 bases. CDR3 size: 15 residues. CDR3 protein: CASSLAAAGQETQYF. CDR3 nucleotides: TGTGCCAGCAGTTTGGCGGCAGCTGGCCAAGAGACCCAGTACTTC.

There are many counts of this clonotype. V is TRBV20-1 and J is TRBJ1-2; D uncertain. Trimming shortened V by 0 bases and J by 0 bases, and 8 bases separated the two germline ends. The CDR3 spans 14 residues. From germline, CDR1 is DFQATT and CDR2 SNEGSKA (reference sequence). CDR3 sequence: CSARDPKTNYGYTF. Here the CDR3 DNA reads TGCAGTGCTAGAGACCCGAAAACTAACTATGGCTACACCTTC.

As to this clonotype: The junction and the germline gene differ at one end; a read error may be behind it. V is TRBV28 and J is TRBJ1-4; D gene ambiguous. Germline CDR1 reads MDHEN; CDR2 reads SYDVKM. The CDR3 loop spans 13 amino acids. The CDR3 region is CAGSSRNGEKLFF. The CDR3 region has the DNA TGTGCCGGCAGTTCCAGGAACGGGGAAAAACTGTTTTTT.

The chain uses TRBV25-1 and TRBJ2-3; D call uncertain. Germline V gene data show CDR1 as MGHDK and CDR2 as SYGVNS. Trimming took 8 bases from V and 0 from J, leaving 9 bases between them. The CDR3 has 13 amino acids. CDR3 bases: TGTGCCAGCTCCGACCTGAGCACAGATACGCAGTATTTT. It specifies CASSDLSTDTQYF.

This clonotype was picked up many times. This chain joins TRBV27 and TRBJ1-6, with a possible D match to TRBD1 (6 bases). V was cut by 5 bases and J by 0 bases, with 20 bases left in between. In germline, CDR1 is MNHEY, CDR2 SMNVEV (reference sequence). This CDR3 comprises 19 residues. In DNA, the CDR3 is TGTGCCAGCAGTCTCGCAAGGGGTACAGGGAGCTCCTATAATTCACCCCTCCACTTT. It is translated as CASSLARGTGSSYNSPLHF.

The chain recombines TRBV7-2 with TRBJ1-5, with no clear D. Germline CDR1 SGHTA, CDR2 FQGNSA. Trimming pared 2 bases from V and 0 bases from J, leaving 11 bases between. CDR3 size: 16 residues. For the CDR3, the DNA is TGTGCCAGCAGCTTATCCTCTCGAAATAGCAATCAGCCCCAGCATTTT. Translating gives CASSLSSRNSNQPQHF.

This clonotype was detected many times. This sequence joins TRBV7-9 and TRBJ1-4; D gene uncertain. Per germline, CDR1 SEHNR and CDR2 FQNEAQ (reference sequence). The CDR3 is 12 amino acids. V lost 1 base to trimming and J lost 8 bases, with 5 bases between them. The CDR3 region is CASSLDSEKLFF. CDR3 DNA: TGTGCCAGCAGCTTAGACAGCGAAAAACTGTTTTTT.

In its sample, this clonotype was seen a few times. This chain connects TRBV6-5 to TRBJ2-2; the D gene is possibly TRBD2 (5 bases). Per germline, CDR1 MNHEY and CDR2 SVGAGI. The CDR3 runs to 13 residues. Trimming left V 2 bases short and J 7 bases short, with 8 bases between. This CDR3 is CASSYIRGGELFF. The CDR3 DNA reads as TGTGCCAGCAGTTACATACGGGGCGGGGAGCTGTTTTTT.

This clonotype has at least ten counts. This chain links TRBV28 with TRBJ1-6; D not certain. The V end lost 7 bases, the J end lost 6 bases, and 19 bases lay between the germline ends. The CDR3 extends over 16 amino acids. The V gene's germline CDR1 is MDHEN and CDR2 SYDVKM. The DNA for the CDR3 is TGTGCCAGCATCCCCAATTTGTTCTCGTTTAATTCACCCCTCCACTTT. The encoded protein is CASIPNLFSFNSPLHF.